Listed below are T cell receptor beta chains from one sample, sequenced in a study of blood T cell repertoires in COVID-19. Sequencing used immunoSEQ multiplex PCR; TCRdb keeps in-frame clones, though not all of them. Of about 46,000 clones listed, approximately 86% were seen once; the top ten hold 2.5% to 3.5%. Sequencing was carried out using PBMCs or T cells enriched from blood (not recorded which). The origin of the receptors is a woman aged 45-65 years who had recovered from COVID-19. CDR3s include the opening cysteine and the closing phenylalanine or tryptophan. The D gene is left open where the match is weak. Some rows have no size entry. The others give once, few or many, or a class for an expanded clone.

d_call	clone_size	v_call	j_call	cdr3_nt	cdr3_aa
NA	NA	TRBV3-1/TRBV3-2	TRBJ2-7	TGTGCCAGCAGCCACGGTGTAGCTAAGCAGTACTTC	CASSHGVAKQYF
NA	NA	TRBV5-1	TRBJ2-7	TGCGCCAGCAGCTTGACTAGCACCGCCTACGAGCAGTACTTC	CASSLTSTAYEQYF
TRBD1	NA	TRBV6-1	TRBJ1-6	TGTGCCAGCAGTGATCAGGGGGCGAGGAATTCACCCCTCCACTTT	CASSDQGARNSPLHF
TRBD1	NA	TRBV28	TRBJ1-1	TGTGCCAGCAAACTAGTCTGGAGGGGGCTGGGGACTGAAGCTTTCTTT	CASKLVWRGLGTEAFF
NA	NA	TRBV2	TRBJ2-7	TGTGCCAGCAGCACAGGACCTCTTGACTACGAGCAGTACTTC	CASSTGPLDYEQYF
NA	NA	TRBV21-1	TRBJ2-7	TGTGCCAGCAGCAAAGATGACAGCTCCTACGAGCAGTACTTC	CASSKDDSSYEQYF
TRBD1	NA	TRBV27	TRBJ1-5	TGTGCCAGCAGTTTATGGGGGACAGGAAGGAATCAGCCCCAGCATTTT	CASSLWGTGRNQPQHF
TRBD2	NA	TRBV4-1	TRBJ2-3	TGCGCCAGCAGCCCTCGACTAGCGGGAGGCTTAGATACGCAGTATTTT	CASSPRLAGGLDTQYF
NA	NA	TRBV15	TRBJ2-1	TGTGCCACCAGCAGAGGAGGCGGGCGCCGCTCCTACAATGAGCAGTTCTTC	CATSRGGGRRSYNEQFF
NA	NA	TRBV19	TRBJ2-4	TGTGCCAGTAGTGAACAGGGCCTCGTAGCCAAAAACATTCAGTACTTC	CASSEQGLVAKNIQYF
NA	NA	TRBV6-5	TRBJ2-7	TGTGCCAGCAGTTACTCGGGTAGTCTGGGCGACGAGCAGTACTTC	CASSYSGSLGDEQYF
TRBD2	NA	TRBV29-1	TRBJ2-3	TGCAGCCACCTAGCGGGGGGCACAGATACGCAGTATTTT	CSHLAGGTDTQYF
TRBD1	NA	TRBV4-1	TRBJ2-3	TGCGCCAGCAGCCAGGACCCCCCCCCGACAGGGACAGGCACAGATACGCAGTATTTT	CASSQDPPPTGTGTDTQYF
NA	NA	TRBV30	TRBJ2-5	TGTGCCTGGGGGACTGGATCTTCGCAGACCCAGTACTTC	CAWGTGSSQTQYF
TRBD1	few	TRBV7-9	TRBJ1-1	TGTGCCAGCAGCTCCCGTGTGCAGGGGGCTGAAGCTTTCTTT	CASSSRVQGAEAFF
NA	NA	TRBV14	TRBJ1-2	TGTGCCAGCAGCCCCGCAATAAGGGGCAGTGGCTACACCTTC	CASSPAIRGSGYTF
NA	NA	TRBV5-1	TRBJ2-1	TGCGCCAGCAACAACGGAGATCCTGGCAATGAGCAGTTCTTC	CASNNGDPGNEQFF
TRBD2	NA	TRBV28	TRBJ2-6	TGTGCCAGCAGTCCATCGTTAGCGGGGGTGTCTGGGGCCAACGTCCTGACTTTC	CASSPSLAGVSGANVLTF
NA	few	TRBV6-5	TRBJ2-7	TGTGCCAGCACAGAGCATCAGGGCTACGAGCAGTACTTC	CASTEHQGYEQYF
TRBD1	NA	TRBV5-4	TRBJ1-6	TGTGCCAGCAGCTTGGGAGGTGGGACAGATAATTCACCCCTCCACTTT	CASSLGGGTDNSPLHF
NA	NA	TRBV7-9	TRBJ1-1	TGTGCCAGCAGCTTACCCATCCTAGGGAGCCCTGAAGCTTTCTTT	CASSLPILGSPEAFF
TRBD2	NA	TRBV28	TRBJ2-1	TGTGCCAGCAGTTTAGGGTCAACTAGCGGGGAATCATCGGGGGATGAGCAGTTCTTC	CASSLGSTSGESSGDEQFF
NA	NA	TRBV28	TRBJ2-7	TGTGCCAGCAGTCCGTGGGGGGGCTTGTCCTACGAGCAGTACTTC	CASSPWGGLSYEQYF
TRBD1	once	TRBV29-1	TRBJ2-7	TGCAGCGTTGAAGATCTGCCCGGGGGACAGGGGGGCGAGCAGTACTTC	CSVEDLPGGQGGEQYF